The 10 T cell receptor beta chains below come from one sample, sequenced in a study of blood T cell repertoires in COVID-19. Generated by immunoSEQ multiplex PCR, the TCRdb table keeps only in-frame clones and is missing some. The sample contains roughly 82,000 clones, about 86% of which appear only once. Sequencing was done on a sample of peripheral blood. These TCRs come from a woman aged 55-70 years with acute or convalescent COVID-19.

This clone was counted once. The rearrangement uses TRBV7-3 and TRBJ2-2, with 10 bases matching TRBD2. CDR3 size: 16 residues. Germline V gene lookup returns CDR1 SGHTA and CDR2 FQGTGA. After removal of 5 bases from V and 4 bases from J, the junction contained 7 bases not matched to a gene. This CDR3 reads CASSVLAGGGTGELFF. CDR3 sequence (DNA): TGTGCCAGCAGCGTGTTAGCGGGGGGCGGCACCGGGGAGCTGTTTTTT.

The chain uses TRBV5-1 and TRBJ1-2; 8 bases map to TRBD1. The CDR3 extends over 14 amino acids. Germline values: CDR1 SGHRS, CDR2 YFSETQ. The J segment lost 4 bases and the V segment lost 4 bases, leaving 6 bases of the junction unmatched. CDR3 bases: TGCGCCAGCAGCATGCTGGGACAGGCCTATGGCTACACCTTC. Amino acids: CASSMLGQAYGYTF.

The CDR3 DNA sequence: TGCGCCAGCAGCTTGGAAGGGACTCTTTACGATGAGCAGTTCTTC. Protein sequence: CASSLEGTLYDEQFF. The chain recombines TRBV5-1 with TRBJ2-1; maybe TRBD2 (6 bases). CDR3 length equals 15 residues. Trimming stripped 0 bases from V and 8 bases from J, with 15 bases between. Germline values: CDR1 SGHRS, CDR2 YFSETQ.

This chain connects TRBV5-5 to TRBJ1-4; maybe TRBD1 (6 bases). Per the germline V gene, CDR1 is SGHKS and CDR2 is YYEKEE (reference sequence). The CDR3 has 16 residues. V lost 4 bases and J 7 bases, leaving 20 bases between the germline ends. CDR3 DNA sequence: TGTGCCAGCAGCACCCTAGGGGGGGCCCTAATTGAAAAACTGTTTTTT. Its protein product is CASSTLGGALIEKLFF.

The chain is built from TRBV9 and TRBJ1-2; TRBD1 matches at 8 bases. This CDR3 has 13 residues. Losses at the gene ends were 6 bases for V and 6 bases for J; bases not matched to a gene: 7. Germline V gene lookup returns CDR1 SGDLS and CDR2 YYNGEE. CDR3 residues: CASTQGAEDGYTF. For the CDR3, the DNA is TGTGCCAGCACCCAGGGGGCGGAGGATGGCTACACCTTC.

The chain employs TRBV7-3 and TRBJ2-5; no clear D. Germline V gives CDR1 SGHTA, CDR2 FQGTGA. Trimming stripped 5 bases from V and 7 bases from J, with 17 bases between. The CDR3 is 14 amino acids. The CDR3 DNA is TGTGCCAGCAGCCCAAATCCGACGTCGGGGACCCAGTACTTC. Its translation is CASSPNPTSGTQYF.

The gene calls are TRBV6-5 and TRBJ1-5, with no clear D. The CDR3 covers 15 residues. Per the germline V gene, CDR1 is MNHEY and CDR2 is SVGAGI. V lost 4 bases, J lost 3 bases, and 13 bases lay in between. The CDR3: CASSSAPGYNQPQHF. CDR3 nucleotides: TGTGCCAGCAGTTCTGCTCCCGGTTACAATCAGCCCCAGCATTTT.

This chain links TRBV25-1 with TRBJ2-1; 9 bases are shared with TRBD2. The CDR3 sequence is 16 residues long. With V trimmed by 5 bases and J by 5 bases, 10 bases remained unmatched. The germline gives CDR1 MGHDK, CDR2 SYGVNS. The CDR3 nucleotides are TGTGCCAGCAGTCCCCGGTGGACTAGCGCCAACAATGAGCAGTTCTTC. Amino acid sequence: CASSPRWTSANNEQFF.

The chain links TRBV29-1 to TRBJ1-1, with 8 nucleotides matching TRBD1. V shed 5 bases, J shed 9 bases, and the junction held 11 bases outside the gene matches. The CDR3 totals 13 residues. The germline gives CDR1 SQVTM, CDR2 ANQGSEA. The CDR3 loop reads CSVIFQGALQAFF. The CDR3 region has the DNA TGCAGCGTTATATTTCAGGGGGCCCTCCAAGCTTTCTTT.

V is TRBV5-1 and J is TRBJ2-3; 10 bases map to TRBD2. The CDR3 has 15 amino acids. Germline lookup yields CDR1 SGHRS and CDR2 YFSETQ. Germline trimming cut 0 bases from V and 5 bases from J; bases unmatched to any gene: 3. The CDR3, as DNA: TGCGCCAGCAGCTTGGTCAGACTAGCGGGAGATACGCAGTATTTT. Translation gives CASSLVRLAGDTQYF.